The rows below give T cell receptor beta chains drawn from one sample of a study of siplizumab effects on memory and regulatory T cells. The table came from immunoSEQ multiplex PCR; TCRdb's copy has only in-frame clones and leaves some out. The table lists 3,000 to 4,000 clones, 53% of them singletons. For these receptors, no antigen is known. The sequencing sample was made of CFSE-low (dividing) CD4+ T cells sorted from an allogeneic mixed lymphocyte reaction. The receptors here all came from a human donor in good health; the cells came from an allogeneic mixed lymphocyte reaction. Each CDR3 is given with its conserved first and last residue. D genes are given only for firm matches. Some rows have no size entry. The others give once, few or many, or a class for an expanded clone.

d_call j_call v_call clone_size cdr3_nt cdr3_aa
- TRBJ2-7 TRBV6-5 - TGTGCCAGCACTACCATGGACTTTTTGTACGAGCAGTACTTC CASTTMDFLYEQYF
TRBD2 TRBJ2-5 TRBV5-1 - TGCGCCAGCAGCACCGGACTAGCGGGGCAAGAGACCCAGTACTTC CASSTGLAGQETQYF
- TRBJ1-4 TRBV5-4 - TGTGCCAGCAGCTTGGGGGGGGCAGGGAATGAAAAACTGTTTTTT CASSLGGAGNEKLFF
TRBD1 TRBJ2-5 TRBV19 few TGTGCCAGTAGTACGACAGGGTCGGCAGAGACCCAGTACTTC CASSTTGSAETQYF
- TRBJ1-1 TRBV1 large TGCACCAGCAGCCAAGAGGTATCAGGACAGGGGACCGAAGCTTTCTTT CTSSQEVSGQGTEAFF
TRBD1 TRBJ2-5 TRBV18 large TGTGCCAGCTCGCCGGGACAGGAGACCCAGTACTTC CASSPGQETQYF
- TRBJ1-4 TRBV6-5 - TGTGCCAGCACTTCCCCTACTAATGAAAAACTGTTTTTT CASTSPTNEKLFF
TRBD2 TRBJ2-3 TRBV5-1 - TGCGCCAGCAGCCCCCCGGGGGGGCAAGATACGCAGTATTTT CASSPPGGQDTQYF
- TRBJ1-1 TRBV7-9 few TGTGCCAGCAGCTCAGGGTTGAACACTGAAGCTTTCTTT CASSSGLNTEAFF
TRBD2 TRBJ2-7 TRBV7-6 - TGTGCCAGCAGCCTAGCGGGGGTCGGGTACGAGCAGTACTTC CASSLAGVGYEQYF
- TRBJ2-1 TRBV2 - TGTGCCGGAACAGGGAGCTCCTACAATGAGCAGTTCTTC CAGTGSSYNEQFF
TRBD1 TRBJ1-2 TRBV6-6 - TGTGCCAGCAGTTACCCCGACAGGGGAAGTGGCTACACCTTC CASSYPDRGSGYTF
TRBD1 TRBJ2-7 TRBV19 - TGTGCCAGTAGTAGGCCTGGACAGGGGATCTACGAGCAGTACTTC CASSRPGQGIYEQYF
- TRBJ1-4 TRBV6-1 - TGTGCCAGCAGTGAAGTGAGAAGAGATGAAAAACTGTTTTTT CASSEVRRDEKLFF
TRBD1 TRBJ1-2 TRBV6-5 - TGTGCCAGCAGTGTACCGGGACAGGGTTTTTATGGCTACACCTTC CASSVPGQGFYGYTF
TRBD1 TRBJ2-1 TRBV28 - TGTGCCAGCAGATCCGGACAGGGTGAGCAGTTCTTC CASRSGQGEQFF
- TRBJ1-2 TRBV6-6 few TGTGCCAGCAGTTTAGGGGGATTAATGGGCTACACCTTC CASSLGGLMGYTF
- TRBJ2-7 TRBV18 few TGTGCCAGCTCACAAATAGCGTCCCACGAGCAGTACTTC CASSQIASHEQYF
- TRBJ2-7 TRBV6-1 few TGTGCCAGCAGTGAGGCTCAGTACGAGCAGTACTTC CASSEAQYEQYF
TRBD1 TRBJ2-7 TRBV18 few TGTGCCAGCTCACCATTGACAGGGGCCTACGAGCAGTACTTC CASSPLTGAYEQYF
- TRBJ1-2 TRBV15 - TGTGCCACCAGCCTTCGTCTAACTGGCTACACCTTC CATSLRLTGYTF
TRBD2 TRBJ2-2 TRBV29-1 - TGCAGCGCCGCGCCGAGCGGGGGGGCCGGGGAGCTGTTTTTT CSAAPSGGAGELFF
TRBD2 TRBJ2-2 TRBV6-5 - TGTGCCAGCAGTCCTTGGGAGGGAACCGGGGAGCTGTTTTTT CASSPWEGTGELFF
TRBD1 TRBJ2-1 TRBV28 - TGTGCCAGCCACAGCCGGGACAGGAGCTACAATGAGCAGTTCTTC CASHSRDRSYNEQFF
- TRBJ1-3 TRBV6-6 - TGTGCCAGCAGTTACTCACAGTGGACGTTCGGAAACACCATATATTTT CASSYSQWTFGNTIYF
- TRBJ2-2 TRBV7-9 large TGTGCCAGCAGCTTAGTCGGAGGGACCGGGGAGCTGTTTTTT CASSLVGGTGELFF
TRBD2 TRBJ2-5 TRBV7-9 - TGTGCCAGCAGCTTGGGACCGGGGGGGGAGACCCAGTACTTC CASSLGPGGETQYF
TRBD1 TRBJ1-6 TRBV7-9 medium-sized TGTGCCAGCAGCTTAGGGACAGGGGGCTGGGGTAATTCACCCCTCCACTTT CASSLGTGGWGNSPLHF